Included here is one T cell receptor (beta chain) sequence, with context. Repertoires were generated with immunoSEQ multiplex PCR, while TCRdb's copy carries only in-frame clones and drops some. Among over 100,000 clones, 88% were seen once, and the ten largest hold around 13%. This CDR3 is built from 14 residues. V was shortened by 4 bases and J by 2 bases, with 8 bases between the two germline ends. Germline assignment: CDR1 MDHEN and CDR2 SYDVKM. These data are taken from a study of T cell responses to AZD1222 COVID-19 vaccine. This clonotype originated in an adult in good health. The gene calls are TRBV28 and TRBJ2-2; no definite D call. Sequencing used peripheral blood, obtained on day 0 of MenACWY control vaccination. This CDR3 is CASSSVGNTGELFF. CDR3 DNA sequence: TGTGCCAGCAGTTCGGTGGGAAACACCGGGGAGCTGTTTTTT.